This paragraph covers one T cell receptor beta chain sequence. TCRdb called the 5' RACE reads again in MiXCR, with one record for every CDR3 protein. The table shows over 95,000 distinct CDR3 sequences, with roughly 18% occurring only once. This entry comes from a study of T cells of healthy individuals. In germline, CDR1 is DFQATT, CDR2 SNEGSKA (reference sequence). The junction had 7 bases not matched to a gene; V was cut back by 6 bases and J by 5 bases. This CDR3 region has 15 residues. The TCR sequence derives from a human donor in good health. This sequence joins TRBV20-1 and TRBJ2-3, with 14 bases aligning to TRBD2. CDR3 DNA sequence: TGCAGTGCCAGACTAGCGGGAGGGGTGGGAGATACGCAGTATTTT. Translated: CSARLAGGVGDTQYF.